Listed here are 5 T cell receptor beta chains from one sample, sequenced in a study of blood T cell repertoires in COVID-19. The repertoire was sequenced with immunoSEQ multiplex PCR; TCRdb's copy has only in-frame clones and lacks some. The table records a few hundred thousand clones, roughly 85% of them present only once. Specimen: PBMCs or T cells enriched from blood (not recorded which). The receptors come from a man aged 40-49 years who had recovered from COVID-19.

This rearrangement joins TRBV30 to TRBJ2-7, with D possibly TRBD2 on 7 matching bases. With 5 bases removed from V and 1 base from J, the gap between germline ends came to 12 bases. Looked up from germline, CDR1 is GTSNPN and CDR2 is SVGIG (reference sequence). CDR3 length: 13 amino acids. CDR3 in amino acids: CAWRGASSYEQYF. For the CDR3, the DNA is TGTGCCTGGCGGGGGGCGTCATCCTACGAGCAGTACTTC.

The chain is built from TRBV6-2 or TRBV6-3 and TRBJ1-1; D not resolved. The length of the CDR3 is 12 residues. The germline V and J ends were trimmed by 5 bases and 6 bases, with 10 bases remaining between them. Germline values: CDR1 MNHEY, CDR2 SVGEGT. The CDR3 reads CASSILGSEAFF. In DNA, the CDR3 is TGTGCCAGCAGTATACTAGGTTCTGAAGCTTTCTTT.

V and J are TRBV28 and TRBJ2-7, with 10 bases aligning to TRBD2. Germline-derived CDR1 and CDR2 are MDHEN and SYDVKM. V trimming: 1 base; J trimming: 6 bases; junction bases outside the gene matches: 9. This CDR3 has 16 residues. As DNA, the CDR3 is TGTGCCAGCAGTTTATACCTCCTAGCGGGAGAAGTCGAGCAGTACTTC. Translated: CASSLYLLAGEVEQYF.

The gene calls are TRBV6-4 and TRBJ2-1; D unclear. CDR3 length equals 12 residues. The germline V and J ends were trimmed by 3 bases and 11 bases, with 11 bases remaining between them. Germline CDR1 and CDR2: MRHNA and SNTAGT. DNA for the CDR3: TGTGCCAGCAGTGATAGTGGCGGAAAGCAGTTCTTC. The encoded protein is CASSDSGGKQFF.

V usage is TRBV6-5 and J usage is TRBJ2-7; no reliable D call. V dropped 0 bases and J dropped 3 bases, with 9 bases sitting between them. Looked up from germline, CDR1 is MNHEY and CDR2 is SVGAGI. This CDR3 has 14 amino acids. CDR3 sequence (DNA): TGTGCCAGCAGTTACTCCGCTACCAACTACGAGCAGTACTTC. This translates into CASSYSATNYEQYF.